A selection of T cell receptor beta chains follows, all from one sample in a study of glioma-infiltrating T cells. Via MiXCR, TCRdb re-called the multiplex PCR reads, giving one row per CDR3 protein. Of more than 110,000 distinct CDR3 sequences in the sample, 30% to 40% are singletons; the top ten hold roughly a fifth. The sample consisted of glioma tissue, nonneoplastic brain tissue, or PBMCs (not recorded which). These TCRs come from a human donor with low-grade glioma or glioblastoma, undergoing nonglioma brain surgery, or in good health (not recorded which). The CDR3 runs from the conserved cysteine through the conserved F or W. The D gene is left open where the match is weak. The size field is filled for only some rows; it gives once, few, many or a size class.

V gene	J gene	D gene	clone size	CDR3 DNA	CDR3 protein
TRBV6-2/TRBV6-3	TRBJ1-2	NA	many	TGTGCCAGCAGTTACAACGTCCATGGCTACACCTTC	CASSYNVHGYTF
TRBV3-1	TRBJ2-5	NA	few	TGTGCCAGCAGCCAAGATCCAGCCCAAGAGACCCAGTACTTC	CASSQDPAQETQYF
TRBV6-6	TRBJ2-4	NA	NA	TGTGCCAGCAAGGCAGACCTAGCCAAAAACATTCAGTACTTC	CASKADLAKNIQYF
TRBV20-1	TRBJ1-2	TRBD1	NA	TGCAGTGTACAAGACAGGGCATTGGGAAACTACACCTTC	CSVQDRALGNYTF
TRBV27	TRBJ1-2	NA	NA	TGTGCCAGCAGTGAAAGCGGACGGAACTATAGCTACACCTTC	CASSESGRNYSYTF
TRBV6-1	TRBJ1-1	NA	few	TGTGCCAGCAGTCGCCTTCTAGGGGTGAACACTGAAGCTTTCTTT	CASSRLLGVNTEAFF
TRBV2	TRBJ2-3	NA	NA	TGTGCCAGCAGAAAAGGGCGCTTAGATACGCAGTATTTT	CASRKGRLDTQYF
TRBV11-1	TRBJ2-1	TRBD1	NA	TGTGCCAGCAGCCTCGGACAGGTCGTTCCCAATGAGCAGTTCTTC	CASSLGQVVPNEQFF
TRBV2	TRBJ2-7	NA	many	TGTGCCAGCAGTTTGTACGAGCAGTACTTC	CASSLYEQYF
TRBV27	TRBJ2-7	TRBD2	NA	TGTGCCAGCAGTTGGGGAGCGGGACCCTACGAGCAGTACTTC	CASSWGAGPYEQYF
TRBV28	TRBJ2-2	TRBD2	few	TGTGCCAGCAGTTTTCCAGCAGCGGGAGGACCCGGGGAGCTGTTTTTT	CASSFPAAGGPGELFF
TRBV27	TRBJ2-1	TRBD2	NA	TGTGCCAGCAGTACCTGGACTAGCGGGAAGATCAATGAGCAGTTCTTC	CASSTWTSGKINEQFF
TRBV11-2	TRBJ2-5	NA	NA	TGTGCCAGCAGCTTAGGACCAATCCAAGAGACCCAGTACTTC	CASSLGPIQETQYF
TRBV6-1	TRBJ1-6	NA	many	TGTGCCAGCAGTGCCGGACCCTATAATTCACCCCTCCACTTT	CASSAGPYNSPLHF
TRBV6-2/TRBV6-3	TRBJ1-6	TRBD1	NA	TGTGCCAGCAGGGGACAGCTGGGCAAAGGGTCACCCCTCCACTTT	CASRGQLGKGSPLHF
TRBV4-1	TRBJ1-1	TRBD1	few	TGCGCCAGCAGCCAATCGGGACAGTGGACTGAAGCTTTCTTT	CASSQSGQWTEAFF
TRBV24-1	TRBJ2-2	NA	NA	TGTGACACCAGTGATTTGCGCCAGGGAGTCACCGGGGAGCTGTTTTTT	CDTSDLRQGVTGELFF
TRBV2	TRBJ1-3	NA	few	TGTGCCAGCAGCGATTTCGGAAACACCATATATTTT	CASSDFGNTIYF
TRBV19	TRBJ1-1	TRBD1	NA	TGTGCCAGTAGTATGTGGGACAGGGGGTTGAACACTGAAGCTTTCTTT	CASSMWDRGLNTEAFF
TRBV6-1	TRBJ2-1	TRBD2	many	TGTGCCAGCAGTTTTGGGACTAGCGGGAGAGGGGAGCAGTTCTTC	CASSFGTSGRGEQFF
TRBV7-2	TRBJ2-1	NA	NA	TGTGCCCGCAGCTTAACCCCCCCGAGGAATGAGCAGTTCTTC	CARSLTPPRNEQFF
TRBV27	TRBJ1-5	NA	few	TGTGCCAGCAGTTTACAGGGGCACAGCAATCAGCCCCAGCATTTT	CASSLQGHSNQPQHF
TRBV7-9	TRBJ2-7	NA	NA	TGTGCCAGCAGCAACTTATACGAGCAGTACTTC	CASSNLYEQYF
TRBV10-2	TRBJ1-1	TRBD1	few	TGCGCCAGCAGATACAGGGGAATGGGGGATGCTTTCTTT	CASRYRGMGDAFF
TRBV20-1	TRBJ1-2	NA	NA	TGCAGTGCTAGAGATTCGGGGCAGCCGTATGGCTACACCTTC	CSARDSGQPYGYTF
TRBV27	TRBJ1-1	NA	few	TGTGCCAGCAGTTTATACACAGGCCCTAACACTGAAGCTTTCTTT	CASSLYTGPNTEAFF
TRBV19	TRBJ2-7	NA	NA	TGTGCCAGTAGTATAAACAGCCGGGGAGGAGAGCAGTACTTC	CASSINSRGGEQYF
TRBV20-1	TRBJ1-2	TRBD1	NA	TGCAGTGCTAGTCTGGGACAGGGAGGATACACCTTC	CSASLGQGGYTF
TRBV4-1	TRBJ2-1	TRBD2	NA	TGCGCCAGCAGCCAAGATACTAGCGGGAGTGGGGAGCAGTTCTTC	CASSQDTSGSGEQFF
TRBV10-3	TRBJ1-1	TRBD1	NA	TGTGCCATCAGTGAGCCGGGACAGGGAAACACTGAAGCTTTCTTT	CAISEPGQGNTEAFF
TRBV4-1	TRBJ2-7	TRBD2	NA	TGCGCCAGCAGCCAAGGGCGGGGGTCCCCCTACGAGCAGTACTTC	CASSQGRGSPYEQYF
TRBV7-8	TRBJ2-1	TRBD2	many	TGTGCCAGCAGCCCGAAGATCGGGGGGAATGAGCAGTTCTTC	CASSPKIGGNEQFF
TRBV10-3	TRBJ2-5	NA	NA	TGTGCCATCAGTTTTGACGAAGAGACCCAGTACTTC	CAISFDEETQYF
TRBV27	TRBJ1-2	NA	once	TGTGCCAGCAGTTTATTCCCCCTCGGGACCCATGGCTACACCTTC	CASSLFPLGTHGYTF
TRBV4-3	TRBJ2-1	NA	NA	TGCGCCAGCAGCCTCCACTCGGTAGGGTTAGTTGAGCAGTTCTTC	CASSLHSVGLVEQFF
TRBV4-2	TRBJ2-5	TRBD2	NA	TGTGCCAGCAGCCGACCGGTGTCGGGAGGGCCGAAGGGGACCCAGTACTTC	CASSRPVSGGPKGTQYF
TRBV20-1	TRBJ2-4	NA	NA	TGCAGTGTCGTACAGGGAGGGGAAAACATTCAGTACTTC	CSVVQGGENIQYF
TRBV6-1	TRBJ1-5	NA	many	TGTGCCAGCAGGACCGGGACCCCGAATCAGCCCCAGCATTTT	CASRTGTPNQPQHF
TRBV2	TRBJ2-1	NA	NA	TGTGCCAGCAGGGGGGGCCAGGGGAGGGTGAATGAGCAGTTCTTC	CASRGGQGRVNEQFF
TRBV7-2	TRBJ1-2	TRBD1	few	TGTGCCAGCAGCCCCAGGCGACAGGGGGCCGACTATGGCTACACCTTC	CASSPRRQGADYGYTF
TRBV6-2/TRBV6-3	TRBJ2-2	NA	NA	TGTGCCAGCAGTTTAGATGGGACCGGGGAGCTGTTTTTT	CASSLDGTGELFF
TRBV7-9	TRBJ2-3	NA	NA	TGTGCCAGCAGCCGCGAAGGGCAGGTAGATACGCAGTATTTT	CASSREGQVDTQYF
TRBV20-1	TRBJ2-5	TRBD1	NA	TGCAGTGCTCATAGGACAGGGGTAGCGGAGACCAAGTACTTC	CSAHRTGVAETKYF
TRBV6-1	TRBJ2-1	TRBD2	few	TGTGCCAGCAGTTTCCTAGCGGGAGCACGCAATGAGCAGTTCTTC	CASSFLAGARNEQFF
TRBV20-1	TRBJ1-6	NA	NA	TGCAGTGTCGTACAGGGAAATTCACCCCTCCACTTT	CSVVQGNSPLHF
TRBV20-1	TRBJ1-4	NA	NA	TGCAGTGCTAAACAGGGTCAAGAAAAACTGTTTTTT	CSAKQGQEKLFF
TRBV7-2	TRBJ2-1	NA	few	TGTGCCAGCAGCTCCCACTACGCCTCGTTCTACAATGAGCAGTTCTTC	CASSSHYASFYNEQFF
TRBV10-3	TRBJ2-7	TRBD2	NA	TGTGCCATCAGTGAGTCAGCGGGAGAGCAGTACTTC	CAISESAGEQYF
TRBV28	TRBJ2-3	NA	few	TGTGCCAGCAGTCCCTACCCAGGCGGCACAGATACGCAGTATTTT	CASSPYPGGTDTQYF
TRBV6-2/TRBV6-3	TRBJ1-1	NA	once	TGTGCCAGCAGACAACAGCTCCAAAACCCTGAATCTTTCTTT	CASRQQLQNPESFF
TRBV6-1	TRBJ2-2	NA	NA	TGTGCCAGCGGCAGGGGCGCGGACACCGGGGAGCTGTTTTTT	CASGRGADTGELFF